This TCR beta chain was sequenced in a study of human T cells and chemical hapten exposure (dated by TCRdb to about 2021). For the wider study: For sensitization, 2% DPC in acetone was applied to an approximately 2 cm by approximately 2 cm area of upper inner arm skin. Patch testing on the upper back used Finn chambers containing 0.01% DPC, with scoring done after 6 days according to International Contact Dermatitis Research Group standards. Alopecia areata with under or over 50% scalp involvement, alopecia totalis and alopecia universalis were represented in the patient cohort, which was mostly female. In alopecia patients, the study followed how the peripheral blood TCR repertoire changed in vivo over primary and secondary sensitization to diphenylcyclopropenone (DPC), a hapten. Throughout the approximately 25-week study period, patients were also given weekly therapeutic DPC doses on the scalp. Libraries were pooled for sequencing, and variation in per-sample TCR yields was attributed mainly to small differences in library volumes within the pool. Blood samples were taken from patients before sensitization (week 0) and at 2, 6 and about 24 weeks after DPC sensitization. About 29 alopecia patients gave blood for TCR sequencing at one to four time points (pre-sensitization, 2, 6 and 24 weeks).

Results and caveats for the whole study, not just this receptor: Repeated subsampling changed both the strength of the expansion versus patch-test correlation and the threshold at which that correlation became significant. DPC sensitization did not change the number of TCRs with a frequency above 1 in 1000, and there was no evidence of changes in global repertoire structure. Because every patient had alopecia, a presumed autoimmune disease, the patients' immune response might differ from that of healthy individuals. Significantly more large CDR3 similarity clusters were formed by expanded TCRs than by pre-sensitization or healthy control sets, consistent with antigen-driven responses. The number of PT1 expanded TCRs positively correlated with patch test score, significant at thresholds 8, 16 and 32 but not 4.

The CDR3 runs 13 amino acids, cysteine and phenylalanine included. The CDR3 DNA has 39 bases and is translated from base 1. The germline V gene encodes CDR1 MNHEY and CDR2 SMNVEV (reference sequence). V is pared back by 0 bases and J by 8 bases, with 10 bases lying between the germline termini. Libraries were made using RACE. TCRdb names NextSeq 500 as the instrument used. During library preparation, unique molecular identifiers were attached to individual cDNA molecules so that TCRs could be counted quantitatively and reproducibly. For every blood RNA sample, sequencing covered both the TCR alpha and TCR beta chains. The study's processing was this. Samples had a median of roughly 91,000 TCRs, with a range from about 20,000 to 690,600. V, J and CDR3 annotation of the TCR reads was performed with the Decombinator software suite. For PS versus PT1 abundance plots, all samples were subsampled to the same number of TCRs (28,000). TCRs were defined as expanded if absent before sensitization and observed at least eight times at the 2-week time point. Clones were called with MiXCR by TCRdb after fastp trimmed the public reads at Q25, and only in-frame beta chains were retained. CDR3 protein sequences are deduplicated, and each keeps its most common genes and DNA. The V and J calls and clone size are TCRdb's, not the authors'. The table for this sample lists approximately 370,000 distinct CDR3 sequences; 4.5% to 5.5% of them were counted only once. Jointly, the top ten make up around 8.6% of the sample.

The time point tag for this specimen amounts to: pre-sensitization, week 0. The treatment or condition label of this sample denotes: therapeutic diphenylcyclopropenone sensitization with weekly scalp DPC. At every patch-test visit, the blood draw took place before the patch test was put on. Eligible patients were aged 18 to 70, diagnosed with alopecia, deemed suitable for DPC therapy, and excluded if pregnant. Total RNA was extracted from unfractionated whole blood that had been collected in Tempus Blood RNA tubes. A note on this clonotype: There is no known antigen for this receptor. No much larger clonotype is one base removed from it; base qualities were not supplied.

The sequence derives from a woman under 30 with alopecia areata. Some clones in this sample may be carry-over from other donors' samples. The sequence joins TRBV27 to TRBJ1-1; tentative D gene TRBD1, with 6 bases matching. Sequencing was performed on whole blood, taken in connection with sensitization to the hapten diphenylcyclopropenone (DPC). The CDR3 here reads CASSLSGTSEAFF. The nucleotide sequence is given as TGTGCCAGCAGTTTATCTGGGACATCAGAAGCTTTCTTT.